This T cell receptor (beta chain) derives from a study of blood T cell repertoires in COVID-19. About the research overall: T cells, B-cell-depleted T cells, or PBMCs supplied cDNA or gDNA.

The V and J ends lost 1 base and 3 bases, in that order; junction bases with no gene match: 2. Germline V gene lookup returns CDR1 MDHEN and CDR2 SYDVKM. This CDR3 has 14 amino acids. TCRdb's copy holds only in-frame clones and misses some; the assay was immunoSEQ multiplex PCR. Of some 80,000 clones listed, 65% to 80% are singletons. The origin of this receptor is an elderly woman with active or convalescent COVID-19. This sequence joins TRBV28 and TRBJ2-5; 7 bases agree with TRBD2. Material for sequencing was peripheral blood. CDR3 sequence reads: CASSLYSGEETQYF. The CDR3 DNA sequence: TGTGCCAGCAGTTTATACAGCGGGGAAGAGACCCAGTACTTC. The whole variable domain, remainder taken from reference TRBV28 and TRBJ2-5, is DVKVTQSSRYLVKRTGEKVFLECVQDMDHENMFWYRQDPGLGLRLIYFSYDVKMKEKGDIPEGYSVSREKKERFSLILESASTNQTSMYLCASSLYSGEETQYFGPGTRLLVL.